The 18 T cell receptor beta chains below were found in one sample sequenced in a study of blood T cells in healthy people across ages. Together with a sample-barcoded 5' primer, a J-beta primer mix was included in a second PCR lasting about 7 to 12 cycles. TCRdb called the 5' RACE reads again in MiXCR, with one record for every CDR3 protein. The table records 730,000 or so distinct CDR3 sequences, around two fifths of them present only once. Material for sequencing was blood. The receptors stem from a man at least 80 years old in good health.

This clonotype was seen a few times. This chain uses TRBV6-5 with TRBJ2-1; 9 bases are a match to TRBD2. This CDR3 has 16 amino acids. CDR1 is MNHEY, CDR2 SVGAGI, per germline. V shed 6 bases and J 6 bases; nucleotides not matched to a gene: 12. CDR3 nucleotides: TGTGCCAGCAGAAGATCCCCTAGCGGGATCCCCAATGAGCAGTTCTTC. This gives the protein CASRRSPSGIPNEQFF.

This clonotype came up a few times. J is TRBJ2-1 and V is TRBV9, with 8 bases identical to TRBD2. Germline V lookup: CDR1 SGDLS, CDR2 YYNGEE. The CDR3 length is 15 residues. With V trimmed by 3 bases and J by 4 bases, 6 bases remained unmatched. The CDR3 here is CASSASGSTYNEQFF. Written as DNA, the CDR3 is TGTGCCAGCAGCGCCAGCGGGAGTACATACAATGAGCAGTTCTTC.

CDR3 coding DNA: TGTGCCAGCAGCTTAGCGGGGGGTAGAGGGACCCAGTACTTC. This sequence encodes CASSLAGGRGTQYF. V gene TRBV13 combines with J gene TRBJ2-5; 7 bases align to TRBD2. The germline V gene has CDR1 PRHDT and CDR2 FYEKMQ (reference sequence). This CDR3 is 14 amino acids long. Trimming removed 1 base from V and 7 bases from J; junction bases left unmatched: 6.

This clonotype came up a few times. V and J are TRBV7-2 and TRBJ2-7; no firm D call. Germline CDR1 reads SGHTA; CDR2 reads FQGNSA. V was cut by 0 bases and J by 2 bases, with 11 bases left in between. CDR3 size: 15 residues. The CDR3 sequence: CASSLANTVTYEQYF. The CDR3 DNA is TGTGCCAGCAGCTTAGCTAACACGGTTACCTACGAGCAGTACTTC.

On this clonotype: Given a much more abundant clone one base away, this may be a read error. The chain has TRBV5-1 and TRBJ2-6; D ambiguous. Germline CDR1 SGHRS, CDR2 YFSETQ. The CDR3 has 13 residues. The CDR3 DNA is TGCGGCAGCAGCTTAGATGGGGCCAACGTCCTGACTTTC. Amino acids: CGSSLDGANVLTF.

The chain links TRBV5-6 to TRBJ2-1; 12 bases map to TRBD2. The V gene's germline CDR1 is SGHDT and CDR2 YYEEEE. Trimming at V came to 0 bases and at J to 1 base, leaving 2 bases not matched to a gene. This CDR3 has 17 amino acids. The CDR3 region has the DNA TGTGCCAGCAGCTTGGAGACTAGCGGGGGTTCCTACAATGAGCAGTTCTTC. Its translation: CASSLETSGGSYNEQFF. Supplemented by reference TRBV5-6 and TRBJ2-1, the full variable domain reads DAGVTQSPTHLIKTRGQQVTLRCSPKSGHDTVSWYQQALGQGPQFIFQYYEEEERQRGNFPDRFSGHQFPNYSSELNVNALLLGDSALYLCASSLETSGGSYNEQFFGPGTRLTVL.

The gene calls are TRBV6-2 or TRBV6-3 and TRBJ1-2; 9 positions match TRBD1. CDR1 and CDR2 (germline): MNHEY, SVGEGT. This CDR3 contains 14 residues. V shed 7 bases and J 3 bases; nucleotides not matched to a gene: 6. This CDR3 reads CASNNRGQYYGYTF. The CDR3 DNA follows: TGTGCCAGCAACAACAGGGGGCAGTACTATGGCTACACCTTC.

This clonotype was seen a handful of times. The chain employs TRBV6-1 and TRBJ2-3, with D tentatively TRBD2 (7 bases). Germline V lookup: CDR1 MNHNS, CDR2 SASEGT. The germline V and J ends were trimmed by 3 bases and 1 base, with 11 bases remaining between them. This CDR3 region has 15 residues. The CDR3 region is CASSEEGGGTDTQYF. CDR3 nucleotide sequence: TGTGCCAGCAGTGAGGAGGGGGGGGGCACAGATACGCAGTATTTT.

This clonotype was counted between two and nine times. This chain links TRBV7-2 with TRBJ2-3; TRBD2 matches at 9 bases. The J segment lost 6 bases and the V segment lost 2 bases, leaving 6 bases of the junction unmatched. Per germline, CDR1 SGHTA and CDR2 FQGNSA. The CDR3 length is 15 residues. CDR3 sequence: CASSLRRGRADTQYF. CDR3 bases: TGTGCCAGCAGCTTAAGGCGCGGGAGGGCCGATACGCAGTATTTT.

The CDR3 sequence is CASKPSGREKLFF. CDR3 sequence (DNA): TGTGCCAGCAAGCCTTCGGGTAGGGAAAAACTGTTTTTT. The chain joins TRBV12-3 or TRBV12-4 to TRBJ1-4; no definite D call. V lost 7 bases, J lost 8 bases, and 14 bases lay in between. The CDR3 is 13 amino acids.

This clonotype came up many times. The genes are TRBV7-2 and TRBJ2-6, with no clear D. CDR1 SGHTA and CDR2 FQGNSA come from the germline V gene. The CDR3 is 15 amino acids. V dropped 1 base and J dropped 1 base, with 5 bases sitting between them. As DNA, the CDR3 is TGTGCCAGCAGCTTAGTTGGTTCTGGGGCCAACGTCCTGACTTTC. Translated: CASSLVGSGANVLTF.

This chain uses TRBV7-9 with TRBJ1-6; D is unresolved. Trimming cost V 5 bases and J 9 bases, with 17 bases left between them. The CDR3 has 15 amino acids. Germline V gene lookup returns CDR1 SEHNR and CDR2 FQNEAQ (reference sequence). CDR3 in amino acids: CASSPSLRWSSPLHF. CDR3 DNA: TGTGCCAGCAGCCCCTCCCTGAGGTGGAGTTCACCCCTCCACTTT.

This clonotype has just a few counts. The V and J genes are TRBV29-1 and TRBJ2-7; 9 bases agree with TRBD1. V gave up 4 bases and J gave up 2 bases; unmatched junction bases: 9. This CDR3 is built from 15 residues. Per germline, CDR1 SQVTM and CDR2 ANQGSEA. The CDR3 DNA reads TGCAGCGTTGCCCGGAGGGGACAGGGTGCCTACGAGCAGTACTTC. It translates to CSVARRGQGAYEQYF.

The count of this clonotype is one. The chain links TRBV20-1 to TRBJ2-7, with D perhaps matching TRBD1 or TRBD2 (6 bases each). Gene TRBJ2-5 matches the end of the DNA better, so the J call may be wrong. The CDR3 has 14 amino acids. Germline CDR1 reads DFQATT; CDR2 reads SNEGSKA (reference sequence). This CDR3 is CSARERGELKTQYF. The DNA for the CDR3 is TGCAGTGCTAGAGAGAGGGGGGAGTTGAAGACCCAGTACTTC.

The chain recombines TRBV27 with TRBJ2-2; D remains unclear. V was cut by 5 bases and J by 6 bases, with 13 bases left in between. Germline CDR1 MNHEY, CDR2 SMNVEV (reference sequence). The CDR3 consists of 14 residues. The CDR3, as DNA: TGTGCCAGCAGTCCCAACCTTAGGGCCGGGGAGCTGTTTTTT. It codes for CASSPNLRAGELFF.

V usage is TRBV7-9 and J usage is TRBJ2-4; TRBD2 might be the D (5 bases). Per germline, CDR1 SEHNR and CDR2 FQNEAQ (reference sequence). Trimming removed 1 base at V and 0 bases at J, with 10 bases between. The length of the CDR3 is 16 residues. This chain's CDR3 is CASSLVRGRAKNIQYF. The DNA of the CDR3 is TGTGCCAGCAGCTTAGTACGGGGAAGAGCCAAAAACATTCAGTACTTC. The whole variable domain, remainder taken from reference TRBV7-9 and TRBJ2-4, is DTGVSQNPRHKITKRGQNVTFRCDPISEHNRLYWYRQTLGQGPEFLTYFQNEAQLEKSRLLSDRFSAERPKGSFSTLEIQRTEQGDSAMYLCASSLVRGRAKNIQYFGAGTRLSVL.

The chain carries TRBV7-9 and TRBJ2-5, with 10 nucleotides matching TRBD2. Germline V CDR1 and CDR2: SEHNR, FQNEAQ (reference sequence). V lost 3 bases and J lost 2; bases outside the gene matches: 9. The CDR3 length is 17 residues. CDR3 DNA sequence: TGTGCCAGCAGCTTTCTGTCTAGCGGGGGCCGTCAAGAGACCCAGTACTTC. This codes for CASSFLSSGGRQETQYF.

The V gene is TRBV3-1, the J gene TRBJ2-5; D is uncertain. CDR1 is LGHDT and CDR2 is YNNKEL in the germline V gene (reference sequence). The CDR3 extends over 16 amino acids. With 3 bases removed from V and 4 bases from J, the gap between germline ends came to 18 bases. The CDR3 coding sequence is TGTGCCAGCAGCCAGTCTTTGGTGAGGAGTTCAGAGACCCAGTACTTC. This gives the protein CASSQSLVRSSETQYF.